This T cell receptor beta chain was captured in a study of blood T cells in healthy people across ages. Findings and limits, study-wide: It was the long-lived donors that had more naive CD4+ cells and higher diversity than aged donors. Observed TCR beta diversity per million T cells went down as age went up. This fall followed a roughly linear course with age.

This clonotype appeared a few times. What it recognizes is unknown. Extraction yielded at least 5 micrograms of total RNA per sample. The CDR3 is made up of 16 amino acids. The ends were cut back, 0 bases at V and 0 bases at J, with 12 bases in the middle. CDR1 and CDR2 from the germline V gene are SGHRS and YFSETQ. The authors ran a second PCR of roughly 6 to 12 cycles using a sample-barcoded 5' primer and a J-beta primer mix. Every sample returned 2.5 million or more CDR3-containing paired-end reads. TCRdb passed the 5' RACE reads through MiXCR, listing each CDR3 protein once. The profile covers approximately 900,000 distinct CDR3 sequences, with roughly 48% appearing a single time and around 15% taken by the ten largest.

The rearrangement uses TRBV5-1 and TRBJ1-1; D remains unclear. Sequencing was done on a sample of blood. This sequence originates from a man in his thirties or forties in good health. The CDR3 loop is CASSLDEASLNTEAFF. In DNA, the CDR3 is TGCGCCAGCAGCTTGGACGAAGCATCCTTGAACACTGAAGCTTTCTTT.